This TCR beta chain was recovered during a study of blood T cell repertoires in COVID-19 (dated by TCRdb to about 2020). Regarding the study in general: Samples from collaborators originated in the United States, Italy and Spain and spanned both the acute and convalescent phases of COVID-19. Nearly every sample came with metadata listing a de-identified subject ID, COVID-19 status, age in years and sex. The dataset comprised deeply sampled blood TCRbeta repertoires from subjects exposed to, actively infected with, or recovered from COVID-19. Samples came from the ongoing ImmuneRACE study (first 160 participants) plus 1,254 subjects from 6 global collaborators. A freely available public database, intended as a resource for researchers studying the immune response to SARS-CoV-2, is where the repertoires were released. The prospective study material was composed of cDNA or gDNA derived from T cells, B-cell-depleted T cells, or PBMCs. HLA class I and class II types, where available, came from metadata supplied by the sample provider rather than from assay-based typing.

Here is what the overall study found, with its caveats: The amount of clinical and demographic metadata varied by source and participant and was provided uncurated.

Trimming takes 3 bases off V and 2 bases off J; junction bases not matched to a gene: 7. The CDR3 holds 17 amino acids from the cysteine to the phenylalanine. Here the CDR3 DNA is all that survives: 51 bases in frame from base 1. The germline V gene encodes CDR1 SGDLS and CDR2 YYNGEE. As to this clone: Its binding antigen is unknown. No much larger clone exists at a distance of one base, and base qualities are not known.

The immunoSEQ Assay, a bias-controlled multiplex PCR, was used to amplify TCRbeta CDR3 regions from genomic DNA. In the authors' own workflow: The number of nucleated cells in each sample was estimated by amplification of reference gene primers within the assay. Sequence reads were collapsed and filtered to measure the absolute abundance of every unique TCRbeta CDR3 rearrangement. For each sample, productive Simpson clonality was calculated as the square root of Simpson's diversity index over productive rearrangements. TCRdb carries this immuneACCESS record with in-frame sequences only. Its versions omit some clonotypes, under half of them owing to an unresolved V gene in the studies checked, with the rest unexplained. V and J calls plus clone size are reproduced from that table; the DNA served to infer D and trimming. For this sample the table gives roughly 250,000 clones, of which roughly four fifths were detected only once. The ten largest account for 4.7% of the sample.

The collaborating institutions used their own protocols to collect whole blood in K2EDTA tubes. Collaborator samples were shipped for TCRbeta analysis as frozen whole blood, isolated PBMCs, or DNA extracted from either sample type. The sequence links TRBV9 to TRBJ2-3; 12 bases in between match TRBD2. Material for sequencing was peripheral blood. This receptor was taken from a woman aged 70 to 79 with acute or convalescent COVID-19. The CDR3 here reads CASSALTSGGVTDTQYF. Read as DNA, the sequence is TGTGCCAGCAGCGCCCTGACTAGCGGGGGCGTCACAGATACGCAGTATTTT.